Reported below is one TCR beta chain. These data come from a study of blood T cell repertoires in COVID-19. Across the study: Samples of COVID-19 (acute and convalescent) were obtained from the United States, Italy and Spain.

As processed by the authors: Quantification of nucleated cells was approximated via reference gene primer amplification. Generated by immunoSEQ multiplex PCR, the TCRdb table keeps only in-frame clones and is missing some. For V, J and clone size, that table is used; D and trimming come from the DNA. Of hundreds of thousands of clones listed, almost 90% are singletons. The length of the CDR3 is 18 residues. The ends lost 1 base at V and 4 bases at J; junction bases unmatched: 8. Looked up from germline, CDR1 is SGHVS and CDR2 is FNYEAQ. Seattle cases were enrolled at active infection and followed longitudinally.

Sequencing input: peripheral blood. The receptor was derived from a woman between 65 and 79 years old with COVID-19, enrolled during active disease. The chain combines TRBV7-6 with TRBJ2-1; TRBD2 matches 12 bases. In nucleotides, the CDR3 is TGTGCCAGCAGCTTAGGGGGACTAGCGGGCCCCTCTTACAATGAGCAGTTCTTC. This sequence encodes CASSLGGLAGPSYNEQFF.